This TCR beta chain was retrieved from a study of beta chain features in type 1 diabetes. Findings and caveats of the study: Any HLA type influence on TCRB rearrangement was left unresolved here.

J was trimmed by 4 bases and V by 7 bases; bases with no gene match: 8. Germline V gene lookup returns CDR1 MNHEY and CDR2 SMNVEV (reference sequence). The CDR3 length is 15 residues. Reverse transcribing all isolated RNA meant expressed TCRB transcripts were sequenced. TCRdb keeps only in-frame clones here, not all; method: immunoSEQ multiplex PCR. Of fewer than 200,000 clones listed, approximately 13% are singletons. For this clone: Antigen: not known.

Sequenced sample: central memory CD4+ T cells from blood. The origin of this receptor is a woman aged 18-29 years in good health. The chain employs TRBV27 and TRBJ2-1, with TRBD1 matching over 9 bases. This chain's CDR3 is CASTKQGATYNEQFF. The CDR3 coding sequence is TGTGCCAGCACCAAACAGGGGGCAACTTACAATGAGCAGTTCTTC.